This is a list of T cell receptor beta chains from one sample in a study of blood T cell repertoires in COVID-19. Some clones are missing from TCRdb's copy, which holds only in-frame ones; the method was immunoSEQ multiplex PCR. Of about 100,000 clones in the sample, 84% were seen once. The source material was peripheral blood. All receptors derive from a human donor in a cohort sampled during active COVID-19. Both conserved end residues are part of each CDR3. Fields, in order: V gene, D gene, J gene, clone size, CDR3 DNA, CDR3 protein. A D gene is named only where the DNA matches it firmly. Some rows have no size entry. The others give once, few or many, or a class for an expanded clone.

TRBV7-8	TRBD1	TRBJ1-1	-	TGTGCCAGCAGCACCCGACAGGGACCCACTGAAGCTTTCTTT	CASSTRQGPTEAFF
TRBV14	-	TRBJ2-7	once	TGTGCCAGCAGCCAGAGCCCCCCCAAGCAGTACTTC	CASSQSPPKQYF
TRBV7-2	-	TRBJ2-2	-	TGTGCCAGCAGATTATCACTAAACACCGGGGAGCTGTTTTTT	CASRLSLNTGELFF
TRBV5-4	-	TRBJ1-1	-	TGTGCCAGCAGCTCCACCGGCCCGGAGACTGAAGCTTTCTTT	CASSSTGPETEAFF
TRBV6-5	-	TRBJ2-7	-	TGTGCCAGCAGCGGGGGTTATGCGGGCAACTACGAGCAGTACTTC	CASSGGYAGNYEQYF
TRBV9	-	TRBJ1-2	-	TGTGCCAGCAGCGTAGCGTCTGGCTACACCTTC	CASSVASGYTF
TRBV19	-	TRBJ1-5	-	TGTGCCAGTAGTGTCAGGGTGGAACAGCCCCAGCATTTT	CASSVRVEQPQHF
TRBV9	-	TRBJ1-6	-	TGTGCCAGCAAGCAGGGATTTTATAATTCACCCCTCCACTTT	CASKQGFYNSPLHF
TRBV4-3	TRBD1	TRBJ2-7	-	TGCGCCAGCAGCCGGACAGGGGACTACGAGCAGTACTTC	CASSRTGDYEQYF
TRBV11-3	TRBD2	TRBJ2-7	-	TGTGCCAGCAGCTTAGTTGGGACTAGCGGGTACGAGCAGTACTTC	CASSLVGTSGYEQYF
TRBV5-1	-	TRBJ1-4	-	TGCGCCAGCAGCTTGGTCCTAGGCAGTGAAAAACTGTTTTTT	CASSLVLGSEKLFF
TRBV28	-	TRBJ1-4	-	TGTGCCAGCAGTTTAGTGGCAGTGAATGAAAAACTGTTTTTT	CASSLVAVNEKLFF
TRBV28	TRBD1	TRBJ1-5	-	TGTGCCAGCCTCACAGGGGGGGGTCAGCCCCAGCATTTT	CASLTGGGQPQHF
TRBV4-1	-	TRBJ1-6	-	TGCGCCAGCAGCCAAGAAGGGGGTCGGAATTCACCCCTCCACTTT	CASSQEGGRNSPLHF
TRBV7-8	TRBD1	TRBJ2-1	-	TGTGCCAGCAGCCCCCGGGACAGGGGGTTGGAGAATGAGCAGTTCTTC	CASSPRDRGLENEQFF
TRBV19	-	TRBJ2-6	-	TGTGCCCATTTGTTGCAGGGGTCGTCTGGGGCCAACGTCCTGACTTTC	CAHLLQGSSGANVLTF
TRBV11-3	-	TRBJ2-2	-	TGTGCCAGCAGCTTAGACGCACGGCACAGGGTCCCCAACACCGGGGAGCTGTTTTTT	CASSLDARHRVPNTGELFF
TRBV7-8	-	TRBJ1-1	-	TGTGCCAGCAGCTTAATAGGAGTCACTGAAGCTTTCTTT	CASSLIGVTEAFF
TRBV6-5	TRBD1	TRBJ2-2	-	TGTGCCAGCGGGACAGGGTTCGCACTCACCGGGGAGCTGTTTTTT	CASGTGFALTGELFF
TRBV5-1	TRBD1	TRBJ2-2	-	TGCGCCAGCAGCTTGGCCCCAGGGGGCCGGACCGGGGAGCTGTTTTTT	CASSLAPGGRTGELFF
TRBV2	-	TRBJ1-2	-	TGTGCCAGCAGTGAGCTCAGAGGCCTTGGCGGCTACACCTTC	CASSELRGLGGYTF
TRBV28	-	TRBJ1-1	-	TGTGCCAGCAGTTCCCTTGGGGAGGACCCTTCGCAGGCTTTCTTT	CASSSLGEDPSQAFF
TRBV7-7	TRBD2	TRBJ2-1	-	TGTGCTAGCAGCTTAGGTTACCCGGGAAGTAGCGGGGGGGCGGCGTTCGATGAGCAGTTCTTC	CASSLGYPGSSGGAAFDEQFF
TRBV10-1	TRBD2	TRBJ2-2	-	TGCGCCAGCAGTGAGCGCCCTAGCGGGGGGCTGAACACCGGGGAGCTGTTTTTT	CASSERPSGGLNTGELFF
TRBV5-1	TRBD1	TRBJ1-1	-	TGCGCCAGCAGCTTGGTGGGACAGCCGAACACTGAAGCTTTCTTT	CASSLVGQPNTEAFF
TRBV7-3	-	TRBJ1-3	-	TGTGCCAGCCAGTTAAACTCTGGAAACACCATATATTTT	CASQLNSGNTIYF
TRBV5-1	-	TRBJ1-2	-	TGCGCCAGCAGCTTGGCCGTTGGTGGTCCCGGGGAGCACACCTTC	CASSLAVGGPGEHTF
TRBV12-5	-	TRBJ1-5	-	TGTGCTAGTGGGCGAGACAATCAGCCCCAGCATTTT	CASGRDNQPQHF
TRBV27	TRBD1	TRBJ2-6	once	TGTGCCAGCAGATCACAGGGGGCTGGGGCCAACGTCCTGACTTTC	CASRSQGAGANVLTF
TRBV19	TRBD2	TRBJ2-5	-	TGTGCCAGTCAACGGACTAGCGGGTCCCAAGAGACCCAGTACTTC	CASQRTSGSQETQYF
TRBV30	-	TRBJ1-5	-	TGTGCCTGGAGTGGAAGTTGGAGCGGTCAGCCCCAGCATTTT	CAWSGSWSGQPQHF
TRBV18	-	TRBJ2-1	-	TGTGCCAGCTCACCTATTACTAGCTCCTGGAGTGAGCAGTTCTTC	CASSPITSSWSEQFF
TRBV9	-	TRBJ2-5	-	TGTGCCAGCAGCCGTGGCGGTGTGGGGGCGGAGACCCAGTACTTC	CASSRGGVGAETQYF
TRBV7-8	-	TRBJ2-7	-	TGTGCCAGCAGCATCGTCACCGGGACACCCTCCTACGAGCAGTACTTC	CASSIVTGTPSYEQYF
TRBV7-3	-	TRBJ1-5	-	TGTGCCAGCAGCTTGCAGGGTCAGCATTTT	CASSLQGQHF
TRBV5-4	-	TRBJ2-7	-	TGTGCCAGCAGCAAGGACGGGAGCTCCTACGAGCAGTACTTC	CASSKDGSSYEQYF
TRBV21-1	-	TRBJ2-1	-	TGTGCCAGCAGCTTACCGGGACAGGGCAATGAGCAGTTCTTC	CASSLPGQGNEQFF
TRBV5-6	-	TRBJ1-1	once	TGTGCCAGCAGCTTTCCCGCCGGAGACACTGAAGCTTTCTTT	CASSFPAGDTEAFF
TRBV2	TRBD1	TRBJ1-1	-	TGTGCCAGCAACCGACAGGGCGGCACTGAAGCTTTCTTT	CASNRQGGTEAFF
TRBV2	-	TRBJ1-1	-	TGTGCCAGCACGGAAAGGAGGGGAGCTTTCTTT	CASTERRGAFF
TRBV5-1	TRBD1	TRBJ1-1	-	TGCGCCAGCAGCATAGCCGGGACAGGGGACACTGAAGCTTTCTTT	CASSIAGTGDTEAFF
TRBV7-2	TRBD1	TRBJ1-3	-	TGTGCCAGCAGCCAGGACAGGGGTTCTGGAAACACCATATATTTT	CASSQDRGSGNTIYF
TRBV24-1	TRBD2	TRBJ2-2	-	TGTGCCACCCACCCCGGGGGGAGCACCGGGGAGCTGTTTTTT	CATHPGGSTGELFF
TRBV9	TRBD2	TRBJ2-6	once	TGTGCCAGCAGCGCCCGACTAGCGGGTGGGGCCAACGTCCTGACTTTC	CASSARLAGGANVLTF
TRBV28	TRBD2	TRBJ2-5	-	TGTGCCAGCAGGTCCGGACTAGCGGGAGAGACCCAGTACTTC	CASRSGLAGETQYF
TRBV7-2	TRBD1	TRBJ1-4	-	TGTGCCAGCAGCTTAGGTGGGACAGCAACTAATGAAAAACTGTTTTTT	CASSLGGTATNEKLFF
TRBV2	-	TRBJ1-1	-	TGTGCCAGCAGTGAGATGCAGGCGGGGAACACTGAAGCTTTCTTT	CASSEMQAGNTEAFF